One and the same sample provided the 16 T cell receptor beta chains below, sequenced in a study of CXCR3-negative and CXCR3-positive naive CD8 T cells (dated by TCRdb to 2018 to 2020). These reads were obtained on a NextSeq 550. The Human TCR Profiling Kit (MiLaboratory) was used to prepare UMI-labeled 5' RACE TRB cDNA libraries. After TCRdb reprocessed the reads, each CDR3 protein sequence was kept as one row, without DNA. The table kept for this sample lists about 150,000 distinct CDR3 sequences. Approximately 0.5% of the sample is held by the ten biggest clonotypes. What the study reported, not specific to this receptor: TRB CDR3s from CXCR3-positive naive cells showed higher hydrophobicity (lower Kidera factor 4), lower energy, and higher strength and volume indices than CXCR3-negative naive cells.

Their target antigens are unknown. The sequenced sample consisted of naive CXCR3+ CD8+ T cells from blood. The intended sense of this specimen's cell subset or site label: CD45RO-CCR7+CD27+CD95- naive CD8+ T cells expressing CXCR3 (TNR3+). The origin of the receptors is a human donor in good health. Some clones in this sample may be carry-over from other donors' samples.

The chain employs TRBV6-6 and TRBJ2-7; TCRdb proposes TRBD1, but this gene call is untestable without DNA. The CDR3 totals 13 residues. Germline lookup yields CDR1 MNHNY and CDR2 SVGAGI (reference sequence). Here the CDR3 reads CASAPGPGYEQYF.

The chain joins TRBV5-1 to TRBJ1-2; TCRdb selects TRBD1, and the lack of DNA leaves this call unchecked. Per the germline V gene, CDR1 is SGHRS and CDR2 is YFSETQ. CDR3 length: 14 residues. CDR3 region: CASSLVGDGGGYTF.

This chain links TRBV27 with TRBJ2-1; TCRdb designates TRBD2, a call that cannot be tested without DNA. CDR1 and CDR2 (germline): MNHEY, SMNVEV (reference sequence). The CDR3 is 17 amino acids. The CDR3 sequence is CASSSGLAGGPSNEQFF.

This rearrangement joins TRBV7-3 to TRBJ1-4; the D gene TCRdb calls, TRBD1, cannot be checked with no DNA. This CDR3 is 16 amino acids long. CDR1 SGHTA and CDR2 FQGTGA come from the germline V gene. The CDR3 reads CASSSLGGKGDEKLFF.

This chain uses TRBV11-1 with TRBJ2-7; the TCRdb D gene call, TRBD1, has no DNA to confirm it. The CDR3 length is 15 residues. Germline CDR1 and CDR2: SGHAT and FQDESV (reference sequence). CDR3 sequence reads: CASSPEGQPIYEQYF.

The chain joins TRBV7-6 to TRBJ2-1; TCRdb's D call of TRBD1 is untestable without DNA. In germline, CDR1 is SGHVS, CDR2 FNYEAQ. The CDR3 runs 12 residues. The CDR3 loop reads CASSSTGTGAFF.

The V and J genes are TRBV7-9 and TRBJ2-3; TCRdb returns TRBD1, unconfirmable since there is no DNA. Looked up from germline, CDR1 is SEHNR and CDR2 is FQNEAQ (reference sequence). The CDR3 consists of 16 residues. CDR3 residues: CASSPPYRDTTDTQYF.

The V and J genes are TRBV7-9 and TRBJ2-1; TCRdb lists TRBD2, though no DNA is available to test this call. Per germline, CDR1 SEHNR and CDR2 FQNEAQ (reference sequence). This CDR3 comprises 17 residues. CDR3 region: CASSAIQGTSPRNEQFF.

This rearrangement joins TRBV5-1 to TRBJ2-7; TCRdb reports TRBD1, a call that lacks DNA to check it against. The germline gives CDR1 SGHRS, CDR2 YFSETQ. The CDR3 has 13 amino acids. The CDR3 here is CASSWTGGDEQYF.

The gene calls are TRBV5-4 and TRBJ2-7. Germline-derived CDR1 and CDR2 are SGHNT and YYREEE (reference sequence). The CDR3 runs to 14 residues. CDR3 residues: CASSTNRGSHEQYF.

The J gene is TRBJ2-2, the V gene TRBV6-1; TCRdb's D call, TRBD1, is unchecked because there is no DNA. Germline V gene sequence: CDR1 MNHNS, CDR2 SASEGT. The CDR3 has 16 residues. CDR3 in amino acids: CASCDWTGASYGELFF.

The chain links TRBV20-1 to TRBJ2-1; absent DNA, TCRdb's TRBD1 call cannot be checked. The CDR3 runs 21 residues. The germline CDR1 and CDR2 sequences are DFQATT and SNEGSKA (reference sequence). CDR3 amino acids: CSARDGRGQGASSSSYNEQFF.

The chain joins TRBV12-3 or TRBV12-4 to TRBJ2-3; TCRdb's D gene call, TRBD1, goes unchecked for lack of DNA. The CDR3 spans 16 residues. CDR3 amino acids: CASSPATGGVTDTQYF.

This CDR3 is CGSSLAMYNEQFF. V and J are TRBV5-5 and TRBJ2-1. The CDR3 runs 13 residues. CDR1 is SGHKS and CDR2 is YYEKEE in the germline V gene (reference sequence).

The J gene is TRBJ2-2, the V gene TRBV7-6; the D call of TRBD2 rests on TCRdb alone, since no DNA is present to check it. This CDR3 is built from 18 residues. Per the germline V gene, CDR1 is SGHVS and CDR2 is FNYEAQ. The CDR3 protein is CASSFTTSGDSGTGELFF.

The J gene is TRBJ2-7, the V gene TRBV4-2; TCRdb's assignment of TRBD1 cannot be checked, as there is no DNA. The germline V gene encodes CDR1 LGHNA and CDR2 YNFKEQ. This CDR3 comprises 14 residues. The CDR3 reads CASSQGNTGYEQYF.